This T cell receptor (beta chain) was observed in a study of regulatory T cells in long-lasting Graves disease. Findings and limits, study-wide: Relative to newly diagnosed Graves' patients, persistent ones had lower TCR diversity.

To note about this clonotype: Its antigen is unidentified. A much more abundant neighbour one base away suggests this may be a read error.

As to time point: newly diagnosed GD, antithyroid drugs for less than 3 months. Scientists built the TCR library using RNA that was extracted from PBMCs. Library construction for TCR beta used iRepertoire HTBI primers and Arm-PCR of CDR3 regions. Via MiXCR, TCRdb re-called the multiplex PCR reads, giving one row per CDR3 protein. Of about 540,000 distinct CDR3 sequences in the sample, about 13% were seen once. The data also belong to a second study, concerning T cells in Graves' hyperthyroidism and ophthalmopathy. In that study: Blood also carried most thyroid clonotypes expanded above 0.001.

This clonotype originated in a man younger than 40 with Graves disease. Sequencing was performed on peripheral blood mononuclear cells (PBMCs), taken at new diagnosis, from a patient treated with antithyroid drugs.

The CDR3 reads CAAYRSKSYNEQFF. The CDR3 nucleotides are TGTGCCGCATACCGTAGTAAGTCCTACAATGAGCAGTTCTTC. The chain has TRBV30 and TRBJ2-1; D remains unclear. The CDR3 spans 14 residues. CDR1 and CDR2 (germline): GTSNPN, SVGIG (reference sequence). Trimming shortened V by 8 bases and J by 1 base, and 15 bases separated the two germline ends.